Listed here are 14 T cell receptor beta chains from one sample, sequenced in a study of lymphopenia after photon versus proton radiotherapy (dated by TCRdb to the late 2010s). The library relied on the immunoSEQ multiplex PCR assay. TCRdb took this table from immuneACCESS and kept in-frame rearrangements with V and J called. Such tables lack part of the clones; where checked against another copy, unresolved V genes explain under half of the gap, and the rest is unexplained. The sample includes about 39,000 clones, with approximately 90% observed a single time. Around 15% of the sample goes to the ten largest clones. Sequencing was performed on peripheral blood, taken from a patient treated with photon-based radiotherapy. The receptors originated from a man between 60 and 75 years old with cholangiocarcinoma.

V and J are TRBV5-4 and TRBJ2-3; 12 bases map to TRBD2. Unmatched junction bases numbered 4, after V lost 3 bases and J lost 2 bases. The CDR3 length is 16 residues. Germline lookup yields CDR1 SGHNT and CDR2 YYREEE (reference sequence). Here the CDR3 DNA reads TGTGCCAGCAGCTCCGGACTAGCGGGAATCACAGATACGCAGTATTTT. It translates to CASSSGLAGITDTQYF.

This chain links TRBV19 with TRBJ1-2; no clear D gene. The CDR3 sequence is 13 residues long. CDR1 is LNHDA and CDR2 is SQIVND in the germline V gene (reference sequence). Trimming took off 3 bases at V and 0 bases at J, with 5 bases between the two ends. The CDR3 protein is CASSILANYGYTF. The CDR3 nucleotides are TGTGCCAGTAGTATTTTGGCTAACTATGGCTACACCTTC.

This clone was counted a single time. CDR3 region: CASSFWGSQFF. CDR3 coding DNA: TGTGCCAGCAGTTTCTGGGGCTCGCAGTTCTTC. The chain uses TRBV28 and TRBJ2-1; the D gene is possibly TRBD1 (5 bases). The CDR3 extends over 11 amino acids. The germline V gene encodes CDR1 MDHEN and CDR2 SYDVKM. Trimming shortened V by 3 bases and J by 12 bases, and 9 bases separated the two germline ends.

The chain recombines TRBV2 with TRBJ2-5; the D gene is possibly TRBD1 (5 bases). This CDR3 is 14 amino acids long. Trimming left V 3 bases short and J 8 bases short, with 16 bases between. Germline loops: CDR1 SNHLY, CDR2 FYNNEI. The CDR3 region has the DNA TGTGCCAGCAGTGATGGGGCGACGCCGGATACCCAGTACTTC. Amino acid sequence: CASSDGATPDTQYF.

The chain carries TRBV27 and TRBJ2-5, with no clear D. CDR3 size: 16 residues. Germline V CDR1 and CDR2: MNHEY, SMNVEV (reference sequence). V shed 0 bases and J shed 1 base, with 12 bases lying between them. The CDR3 sequence is CASSLSAAQAQETQYF. CDR3 DNA: TGTGCCAGCAGTTTATCGGCCGCACAAGCCCAAGAGACCCAGTACTTC.

The CDR3 region is CASSPGGGSEQYF. CDR3 DNA: TGTGCCAGCTCACCAGGTGGGGGGAGCGAGCAGTACTTC. V usage is TRBV18 and J usage is TRBJ2-7; TRBD2 might be the D (6 bases). This CDR3 region has 13 residues. Germline V gene data show CDR1 as KGHSH and CDR2 as LQKENI. The V end lost 2 bases, the J end lost 6 bases, and 11 bases lay between the germline ends.

The rearrangement links TRBV15 to TRBJ2-3; TRBD2 aligns across 7 bases. V was clipped by 3 bases and J by 5 bases; unmatched bases: 14. This CDR3 comprises 17 residues. The germline CDR1 and CDR2 sequences are LNHNV and YYDKDF (reference sequence). The CDR3 DNA follows: TGTGCCACCAGCAGGCGGTCGGGGGGTATGAGTTTAGATACGCAGTATTTT. Its protein is CATSRRSGGMSLDTQYF.

The V gene is TRBV5-1, the J gene TRBJ1-2; TRBD1 matches at 8 bases. This CDR3 spans 14 amino acids. Trimming took 4 bases from V and 4 from J; bases not matched to a gene: 6. In germline, CDR1 is SGHRS, CDR2 YFSETQ. CDR3 region: CASSGGGTGYGYTF. DNA for the CDR3: TGCGCCAGCAGCGGAGGCGGGACAGGCTATGGCTACACCTTC.

The chain recombines TRBV10-3 with TRBJ1-5, with D perhaps TRBD1 (5 bases). The V gene's germline CDR1 is ENHRY and CDR2 SYGVKD. V lost 9 bases and J lost 4, with 13 bases in between. This CDR3 is built from 13 residues. As DNA, the CDR3 is TGTGCCATAAATGCACAGGAGAATCAGCCCCAGCATTTT. It is translated as CAINAQENQPQHF.

This CDR3 is CASRLTAWGNYGYTF. For the CDR3, the DNA is TGTGCCAGCAGACTGACAGCGTGGGGCAACTATGGCTACACCTTC. V and J are TRBV27 and TRBJ1-2, with D perhaps TRBD1 (5 bases). This CDR3 has 15 amino acids. The V and J ends lost 6 bases and 2 bases respectively, with 16 bases between them. Germline V gene data show CDR1 as MNHEY and CDR2 as SMNVEV (reference sequence).

CDR3 in amino acids: CASSLHYGYTF. The CDR3 nucleotides read TGTGCCAGCAGCCTCCACTATGGCTACACCTTC. This chain uses TRBV7-6 with TRBJ1-2; D gene ambiguous. Between the trimmed V and J ends, which lost 5 bases and 3 bases, there was a span of 4 bases. The CDR3 loop spans 11 amino acids. The germline V gene encodes CDR1 SGHVS and CDR2 FNYEAQ. Drawing the rest from reference TRBV7-6 and TRBJ1-2, the complete variable domain is GAGVSQSPRYKVTKRGQDVALRCDPISGHVSLYWYRQALGQGPEFLTYFNYEAQQDKSGLPNDRFSAERPEGSISTLTIQRTEQRDSAMYRCASSLHYGYTFGSGTRLTVV.

The genes are TRBV5-1 and TRBJ2-1; 8 bases agree with TRBD1. This CDR3 spans 17 amino acids. Germline trimming cut 0 bases from V and 2 bases from J; bases unmatched to any gene: 7. Germline-derived CDR1 and CDR2 are SGHRS and YFSETQ. Here the CDR3 DNA reads TGCGCCAGCAGCTTGGCAGGGGGCGCGGGCACCTACAATGAGCAGTTCTTC. Amino acid sequence: CASSLAGGAGTYNEQFF.

This chain uses TRBV6-6 with TRBJ2-4; D gene uncertain. V gave up 2 bases and J gave up 0 bases, with 8 bases separating them. Germline-derived CDR1 and CDR2 are MNHNY and SVGAGI (reference sequence). The CDR3 is made up of 15 amino acids. The CDR3 is CASSYRDLAKNIQYF. The CDR3 DNA reads TGTGCCAGCAGTTACAGGGATCTAGCCAAAAACATTCAGTACTTC.

CDR3 region: CASSEFRGVTGELFF. The CDR3 DNA follows: TGTGCCAGCAGCGAGTTTAGAGGAGTAACCGGGGAGCTGTTTTTT. The J gene is TRBJ2-2, the V gene TRBV28, with no clear D. CDR3 length: 15 residues. Germline-derived CDR1 and CDR2 are MDHEN and SYDVKM. The V gene lost 6 bases and the J gene lost 5 bases, with 16 bases spanning the gap.